This T cell receptor beta chain was identified in a study of blood T cells in healthy people across ages. For every donor, a draw yielded ten milliliters of peripheral blood. A minimum of 6.5 million PBMCs was isolated per sample. Primed by a sample-barcoded 5' primer and a J-beta primer mix, a second PCR proceeded for 7 to 11 cycles. A template-switch adaptor that had 12 random nucleotides put a tag on each cDNA molecule. TCRdb re-analysed the 5' RACE reads in MiXCR, keeping a single row per CDR3 protein. The sample lists 710,000 or so distinct CDR3 sequences; about 34% were seen once. This TCR was sampled from a woman of 80 years or more in good health. Specimen: blood.

CDR3 coding DNA: TGCGCCAGCAGCGCGGACAACGTCTACGAGCAGTACTTC. Its translation: CASSADNVYEQYF. The chain is built from TRBV5-1 and TRBJ2-7; TRBD1 might be the D (5 bases). The germline V gene encodes CDR1 SGHRS and CDR2 YFSETQ. This CDR3 comprises 13 residues. V was clipped by 4 bases and J by 3 bases, with 11 bases between them.